This TCR beta chain was captured by sequencing in a study of monozygotic twins with inflammatory bowel disease. Points from the study as a whole: Relative clonotype sharing with others was diminished in IBD patients versus healthy twins, particularly with disease activity. Against healthy co-twins, IBD patients had lower TCRbeta diversity (measured by inverse Simpson).

On this clonotype: The antigen is unknown.

Germline V gene lookup returns CDR1 MDHEN and CDR2 SYDVKM. The CDR3 covers 15 residues. No sorting of T cells preceded isolation of total RNA from whole blood. UMIs with a 6-nucleotide sample barcode were added by template switching. TCRdb reworked the 5' RACE reads into one entry per CDR3 protein, no DNA. Across 300,000 to 400,000 distinct CDR3 sequences, the top ten clones capture around 2% of the sample. The receptor comes from a human donor with ulcerative colitis or Crohn's disease, or a healthy co-twin of an affected twin (not recorded which). V is TRBV28 and J is TRBJ2-2; TCRdb lists TRBD1, though no DNA is available to test this call. The sample comprised blood. The CDR3 loop reads CASSLRWGVPGELFF.